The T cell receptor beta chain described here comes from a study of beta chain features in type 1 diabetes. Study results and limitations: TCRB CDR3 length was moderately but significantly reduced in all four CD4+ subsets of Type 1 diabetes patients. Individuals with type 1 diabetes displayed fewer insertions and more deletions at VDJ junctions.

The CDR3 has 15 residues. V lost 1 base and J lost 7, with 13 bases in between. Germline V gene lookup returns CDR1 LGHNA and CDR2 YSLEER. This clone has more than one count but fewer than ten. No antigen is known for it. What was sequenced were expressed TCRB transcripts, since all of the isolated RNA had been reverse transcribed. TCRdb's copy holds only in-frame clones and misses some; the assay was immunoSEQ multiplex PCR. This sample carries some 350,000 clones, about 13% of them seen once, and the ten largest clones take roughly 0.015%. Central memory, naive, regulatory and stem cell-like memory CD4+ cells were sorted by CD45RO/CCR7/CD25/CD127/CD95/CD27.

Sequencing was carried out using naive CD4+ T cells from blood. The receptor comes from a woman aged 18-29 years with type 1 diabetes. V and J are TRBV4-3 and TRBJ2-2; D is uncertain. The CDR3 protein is CASSQVRLENGELFF. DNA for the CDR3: TGCGCCAGCAGCCAAGTACGGCTAGAGAACGGGGAGCTGTTTTTT.